This T cell receptor (beta chain) comes out of a study of Ad26.COV2.S vaccination and SARS-CoV-2 variants. Study context: Within the COV1001 Ad26.COV2.S trial arm, the donor was enrolled. Whole-study results and caveats: Vaccine and placebo recipients had comparable breadth of non-spike TCRs. Total T cell responses may have been underestimated by the TCR breadth and depth analyses.

Treatment described: 19 received Ad26.COV2.S at low or high dose, single or two shots; about five received placebo; per-sample allocation not given. The study sampled participants on day 63 after the first vaccine or placebo injection. This table comes from immunoSEQ multiplex PCR, and its TCRdb copy is limited to in-frame clones, with some not included. The sample has about 400,000 clones, over 75% seen once. About this clone itself: Its target is unknown.

This CDR3 contains 15 residues. V was pared by 7 bases and J by 7 bases, with 20 bases between. The germline V gene encodes CDR1 SNHLY and CDR2 FYNNEI. The origin of this receptor is a person between 18 and 60 years old who received the Ad26.COV2.S COVID-19 vaccine or a placebo. This chain links TRBV2 with TRBJ2-4, with D perhaps TRBD1 or TRBD2 (5 bases each). The sequencing here drew on peripheral blood, taken in a trial of Ad26.COV2.S vaccine versus placebo. Here the CDR3 reads CASKSRGRSDNIQYF. For the CDR3, the DNA is TGTGCCAGCAAAAGCCGGGGCCGATCTGATAACATTCAGTACTTC.